The T cell receptor (beta chain) described here comes from a study of T cell responses to AZD1222 COVID-19 vaccine. Study-wide findings and caveats: Across spike, vaccine-associated CD4 TCRs were found, dominant at 160-218 and 743-854. Females made up more of the donors, who were largely white British, and clonal diversity may have come out too low. Unmutated variant regions are reportedly the target of nearly half of TCRs that are spike-specific.

Method: immunoSEQ multiplex PCR; TCRdb's copy keeps in-frame clones and lacks some. Counted here are fewer than 120,000 clones, around 82% occurring once; the ten biggest clones make up less than 5%. In germline, CDR1 is KGHSH, CDR2 LQKENI. With 0 bases removed from V and 5 bases from J, the gap between germline ends came to 13 bases. The CDR3 sequence is 15 residues long. Notes on this clone: Its antigen is not identified.

The clonotype was recovered from an adult in good health. The gene calls are TRBV18 and TRBJ1-1; TRBD1 is a possible D gene (6 bases). The input for sequencing was peripheral blood, taken on day 0 of AZD1222 vaccination. The DNA of the CDR3 is TGTGCCAGCTCACCACCGTTTACAGGGAGGACTGAAGCTTTCTTT. As protein: CASSPPFTGRTEAFF.